These 21 T cell receptor beta chains came from one sample sequenced in a study of blood T cell repertoires in COVID-19. Data came from immunoSEQ multiplex PCR; TCRdb stores just in-frame clones and leaves some out. The data hold about 40,000 clones, with roughly 85% observed a single time. The specimen was peripheral blood. The source of these receptors is a man in his sixties with COVID-19, enrolled during active disease.

The V gene is TRBV28, the J gene TRBJ1-3, with D tentatively TRBD1 (6 bases). Trimming stripped 3 bases from V and 0 bases from J, with 9 bases between. Looked up from germline, CDR1 is MDHEN and CDR2 is SYDVKM. The CDR3 consists of 15 residues. This CDR3 is CASSFRGPSGNTIYF. The CDR3 nucleotides read TGTGCCAGCAGTTTCAGGGGCCCCTCTGGAAACACCATATATTTT.

The chain employs TRBV30 and TRBJ1-1; no firm D call. This CDR3 region has 13 residues. Germline V gene lookup returns CDR1 GTSNPN and CDR2 SVGIG (reference sequence). V dropped 5 bases and J dropped 2 bases, with 12 bases sitting between them. CDR3 residues: CAWQVSANTEAFF. CDR3 nucleotide sequence: TGTGCCTGGCAGGTTTCGGCCAACACTGAAGCTTTCTTT.

This chain links TRBV7-9 with TRBJ1-5; TRBD1 is a possible D gene (5 bases). CDR3 size: 14 residues. Trimming cost V 5 bases and J 3 bases, with 11 bases left between them. Looked up from germline, CDR1 is SEHNR and CDR2 is FQNEAQ (reference sequence). The CDR3 loop is CASSPYRTNQPQHF. The CDR3 DNA follows: TGTGCCAGCAGCCCATACAGGACCAATCAGCCCCAGCATTTT.

This chain joins TRBV9 and TRBJ1-6; 7 bases align to TRBD1. The CDR3 spans 14 residues. The germline gives CDR1 SGDLS, CDR2 YYNGEE. V was clipped by 2 bases and J by 7 bases; unmatched bases: 3. CDR3 sequence reads: CASSVRDSNSPLHF. For the CDR3, the DNA is TGTGCCAGCAGCGTCCGGGACAGCAATTCACCCCTCCACTTT.

This chain connects TRBV7-2 to TRBJ1-1; 7 bases map to TRBD1. The CDR3 loop spans 14 amino acids. The germline gives CDR1 SGHTA, CDR2 FQGNSA. The trim removed 5 bases at V and 3 bases at J, leaving 6 bases unmatched. CDR3 in amino acids: CASSPEQGYTEAFF. In nucleotides, the CDR3 is TGTGCCAGCAGCCCCGAACAGGGGTACACTGAAGCTTTCTTT.

This clone has more than one count but fewer than ten. The V and J genes are TRBV6-6 and TRBJ2-1; 9 bases are a match to TRBD1. The CDR3 extends over 13 amino acids. Germline CDR1 and CDR2: MNHNY and SVGAGI (reference sequence). Germline trimming cut 7 bases from V and 6 bases from J; bases unmatched to any gene: 4. The CDR3 protein is CASTGTGTNEQFF. CDR3 nucleotide sequence: TGTGCCAGCACTGGGACAGGGACCAATGAGCAGTTCTTC.

This CDR3 is CASSFGTEYEQYF. CDR3 DNA: TGTGCCAGCTCATTTGGGACAGAGTACGAGCAGTACTTC. The rearrangement links TRBV18 to TRBJ2-7, with TRBD1 matching over 7 bases. The junction had 5 bases not matched to a gene; V was cut back by 5 bases and J by 4 bases. The CDR3 has 13 amino acids. Looked up from germline, CDR1 is KGHSH and CDR2 is LQKENI.

CDR3 residues: CASSQIEEKLFF. The CDR3 DNA reads TGTGCCAGCAGCCAAATTGAGGAAAAACTGTTTTTT. The chain couples TRBV3-1 (or the pseudogene TRBV3-2) to TRBJ1-4; D unresolved. The CDR3 contains 12 residues. In germline, CDR1 is LGHDT, CDR2 YNNKEL (reference sequence). V lost 2 bases and J lost 8, with 6 bases in between.

CDR3 amino acids: CASSIGLASSGGYTF. CDR3 DNA sequence: TGTGCCAGCAGCATAGGCCTGGCATCAAGCGGTGGCTACACCTTC. This chain connects TRBV6-5 to TRBJ1-2; D not resolved. CDR3 length: 15 amino acids. Germline lookup yields CDR1 MNHEY and CDR2 SVGAGI. The germline V and J ends were trimmed by 6 bases and 7 bases, with 21 bases remaining between them.

This chain links TRBV19 with TRBJ2-6, with D possibly TRBD2 on 6 matching bases. CDR1 and CDR2 (germline): LNHDA, SQIVND (reference sequence). The CDR3 loop spans 15 amino acids. V was clipped by 5 bases and J by 0 bases, with 8 bases between them. The CDR3, as DNA: TGTGCCAGTAGTTCGGGACTCTCTGGGGCCAACGTCCTGACTTTC. Its protein is CASSSGLSGANVLTF.

The V and J genes are TRBV28 and TRBJ1-2; D is possibly TRBD1 (5 bases). This CDR3 spans 14 amino acids. V lost 2 bases and J 4 bases, leaving 11 bases between the germline ends. CDR1 is MDHEN and CDR2 is SYDVKM in the germline V gene. CDR3 sequence (DNA): TGTGCCAGCAGTTTAGTTCAGGGTACCTATGGCTACACCTTC. Translation gives CASSLVQGTYGYTF.

This chain connects TRBV6-2 or TRBV6-3 to TRBJ1-1; no firm D call. CDR3 length: 11 residues. CDR1 is MNHEY and CDR2 is SVGEGT in the germline V gene. V was shortened by 4 bases and J by 8 bases, with 8 bases between the two germline ends. The CDR3 region is CASSSGREAFF. As DNA, the CDR3 is TGTGCCAGCAGTTCGGGAAGAGAAGCTTTCTTT.

This chain joins TRBV28 and TRBJ2-6; a possible D gene is TRBD1 (6 bases). Trimming cost V 5 bases and J 0 bases, with 20 bases left between them. Germline V lookup: CDR1 MDHEN, CDR2 SYDVKM. The CDR3 totals 19 residues. DNA for the CDR3: TGTGCCAGCAGTCACCTTCAGGCAGGGGCTCGCTCTGGGGCCAACGTCCTGACTTTC. This encodes CASSHLQAGARSGANVLTF.

The genes are TRBV6-5 and TRBJ2-7, with TRBD2 as a possible D gene (5 bases). Trimming stripped 4 bases from V and 6 bases from J, with 7 bases between. Looked up from germline, CDR1 is MNHEY and CDR2 is SVGAGI. The CDR3 runs 11 residues. CDR3 sequence (DNA): TGTGCCAGCAGTTCTGGAGGCGAGCAGTACTTC. Translated: CASSSGGEQYF.

The J gene is TRBJ1-1, the V gene TRBV12-3 or TRBV12-4, with D possibly TRBD1 on 6 matching bases. This CDR3 has 12 residues. V was shortened by 8 bases and J by 6 bases, with 13 bases between the two germline ends. The CDR3 reads CASFRGGPEAFF. CDR3 coding DNA: TGTGCCAGCTTCCGGGGGGGGCCTGAAGCTTTCTTT.

The chain uses TRBV7-8 and TRBJ2-1; D might be TRBD2 (5 bases). Between the trimmed V and J ends, which lost 1 base and 5 bases, there was a span of 12 bases. In germline, CDR1 is SGHVS, CDR2 FQNEAQ. The CDR3 is 15 amino acids. CDR3 bases: TGTGCCAGCAGCTTAGGAGCCGCGGGTAACAATGAGCAGTTCTTC. This translates into CASSLGAAGNNEQFF.

J is TRBJ2-5 and V is TRBV5-1; the D gene is possibly TRBD1 (6 bases). The V end lost 5 bases, the J end lost 3 bases, and 14 bases lay between the germline ends. CDR1 is SGHRS, CDR2 YFSETQ, per germline. CDR3 length: 14 amino acids. The CDR3 loop is CASREGWTEETQYF. The CDR3 DNA reads as TGCGCCAGCAGGGAAGGGTGGACAGAAGAGACCCAGTACTTC.

This CDR3 reads CASSSGTEETQYF. The CDR3 DNA reads TGTGCCAGCAGCTCGGGGACAGAAGAGACCCAGTACTTC. The chain carries TRBV12-3 or TRBV12-4 and TRBJ2-5; 7 bases fit TRBD1. Trimming at V came to 6 bases and at J to 3 bases, leaving 4 bases not matched to a gene. This CDR3 comprises 13 residues.

The chain is built from TRBV30 and TRBJ1-1; 8 bases agree with TRBD1. V was pared by 3 bases and J by 0 bases, with 3 bases of the junction left unmatched. The CDR3 consists of 14 residues. Germline V gives CDR1 GTSNPN, CDR2 SVGIG (reference sequence). CDR3 protein: CAWSLGQVNTEAFF. CDR3 DNA sequence: TGTGCCTGGAGCTTGGGACAGGTGAACACTGAAGCTTTCTTT. The variable domain in full, completed from reference TRBV30 and TRBJ1-1, reads SQTIHQWPATLVQPVGSPLSLECTVEGTSNPNLYWYRQAAGRGLQLLFYSVGIGQISSEVPQNLSASRPQDRQFILSSKKLLLSDSGFYLCAWSLGQVNTEAFFGQGTRLTVV.

This chain joins TRBV4-2 and TRBJ1-2, with 8 nucleotides matching TRBD1. CDR3 length: 13 residues. The J segment lost 4 bases and the V segment lost 4 bases, leaving 2 bases of the junction unmatched. Germline V gene data show CDR1 as LGHNA and CDR2 as YNFKEQ. The CDR3 loop reads CASSRTGSYGYTF. As DNA, the CDR3 is TGTGCCAGCAGCCGGACAGGGAGCTATGGCTACACCTTC.

The gene calls are TRBV5-3 and TRBJ1-2; tentatively, D is TRBD1 (6 bases). TRBV5-3 is treated as an ORF (open reading frame) with a function not yet certain. CDR3 size: 16 residues. V was cut by 0 bases and J by 2 bases, with 14 bases left in between. CDR3 residues: CARSLGPTGYNYGYTF. The CDR3 coding sequence is TGTGCCAGAAGCTTGGGACCTACAGGGTACAACTATGGCTACACCTTC.